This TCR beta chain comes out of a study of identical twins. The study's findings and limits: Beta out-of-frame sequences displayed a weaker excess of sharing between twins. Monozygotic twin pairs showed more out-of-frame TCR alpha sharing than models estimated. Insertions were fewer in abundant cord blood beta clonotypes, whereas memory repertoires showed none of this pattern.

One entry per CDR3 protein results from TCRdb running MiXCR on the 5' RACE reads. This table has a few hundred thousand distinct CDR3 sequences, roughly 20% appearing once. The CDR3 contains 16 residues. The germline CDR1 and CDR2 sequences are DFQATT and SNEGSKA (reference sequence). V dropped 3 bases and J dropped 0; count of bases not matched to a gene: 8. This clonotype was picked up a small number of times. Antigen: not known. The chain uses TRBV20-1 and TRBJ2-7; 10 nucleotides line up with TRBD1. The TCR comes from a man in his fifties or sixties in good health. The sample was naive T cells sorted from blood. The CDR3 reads CSARPGTGAPSYEQYF. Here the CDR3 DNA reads TGCAGTGCTAGGCCTGGGACAGGGGCACCCTCCTACGAGCAGTACTTC.